This T cell receptor beta chain comes out of a study of blood T cell repertoires in COVID-19. Turning to the study itself: In each case, the material was cDNA or gDNA derived from T cells, B-cell-depleted T cells, or PBMCs.

In the original workflow: Reference gene primers were amplified, and this amplification served to estimate nucleated cell counts. Assay: immunoSEQ multiplex PCR; the TCRdb copy retains only in-frame clones and omits some. D and trimming were read from the DNA, whereas the V and J calls and clone size are those reported in that table. Found here are some 150,000 clones, around 78% of them singletons; the top ten hold 3.5% to 5%. The CDR3 has 14 amino acids. The germline CDR1 and CDR2 sequences are SEHNR and FQNEAQ (reference sequence). Trimming took off 5 bases at V and 5 bases at J, with 14 bases between the two ends.

The chain combines TRBV7-9 with TRBJ2-3; maybe TRBD1 (5 bases). The sequenced material came from PBMCs or T cells enriched from blood (not recorded which). This receptor was identified in a woman between 45 and 60 years old who had recovered from COVID-19. The DNA of the CDR3 is TGTGCCAGCAGCACCCAGACAGTTGTAGATACGCAGTATTTT. Amino acid sequence: CASSTQTVVDTQYF.